This T cell receptor (beta chain) was documented in a study of blood T cell repertoires in COVID-19. About the research overall: Researchers got acute and convalescent COVID-19 samples from the United States, Italy and Spain. T cells, B-cell-depleted T cells, or PBMCs supplied cDNA or gDNA.

CDR3 size: 13 residues. V lost 6 bases and J 9 bases, leaving 18 bases between the germline ends. Germline V gene sequence: CDR1 LNHDA, CDR2 SQIVND (reference sequence). The repertoire was sequenced with immunoSEQ multiplex PCR; TCRdb's copy has only in-frame clones and lacks some. The table has about 88,000 clones, roughly 88% seen once. The material sequenced was peripheral blood. The chain combines TRBV19 with TRBJ2-7, with a possible D match to TRBD1 (6 bases). This receptor was obtained from a woman older than 75 with acute or convalescent COVID-19. DNA of the CDR3: TGTGCCAGTAGATTGAGACAGGAAGGACGGCAGTACTTC. Translating it yields CASRLRQEGRQYF.